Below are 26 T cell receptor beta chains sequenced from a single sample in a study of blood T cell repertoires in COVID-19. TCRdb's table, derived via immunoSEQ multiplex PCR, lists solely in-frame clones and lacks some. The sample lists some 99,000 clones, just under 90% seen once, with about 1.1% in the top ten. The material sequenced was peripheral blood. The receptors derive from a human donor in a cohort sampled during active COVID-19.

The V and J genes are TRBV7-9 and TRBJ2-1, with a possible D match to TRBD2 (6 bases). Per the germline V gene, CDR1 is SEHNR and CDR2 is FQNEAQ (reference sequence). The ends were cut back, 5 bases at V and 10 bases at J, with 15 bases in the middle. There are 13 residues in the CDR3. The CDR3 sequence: CASSPGRGGEQFF. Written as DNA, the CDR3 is TGTGCCAGCAGCCCCGGTCGGGGAGGAGAGCAGTTCTTC.

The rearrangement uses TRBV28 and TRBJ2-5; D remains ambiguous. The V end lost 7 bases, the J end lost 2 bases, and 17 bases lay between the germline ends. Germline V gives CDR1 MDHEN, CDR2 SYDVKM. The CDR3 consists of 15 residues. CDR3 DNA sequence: TGTGCCAGCACTCAGTCCTCCCTGCAGCAAGAGACCCAGTACTTC. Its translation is CASTQSSLQQETQYF.

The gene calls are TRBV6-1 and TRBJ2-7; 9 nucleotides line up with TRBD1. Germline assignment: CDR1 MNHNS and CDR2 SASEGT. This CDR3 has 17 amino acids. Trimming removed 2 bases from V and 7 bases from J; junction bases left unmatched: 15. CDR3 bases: TGTGCCAGCAGTGAACAGGGATCCGGGACAGGGACAGGGGAGCAGTACTTC. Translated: CASSEQGSGTGTGEQYF.

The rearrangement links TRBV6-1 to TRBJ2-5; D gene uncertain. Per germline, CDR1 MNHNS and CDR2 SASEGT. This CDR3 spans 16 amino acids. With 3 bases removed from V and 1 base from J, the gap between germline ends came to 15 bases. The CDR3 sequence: CASSDALSPGQETQYF. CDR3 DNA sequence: TGTGCCAGCAGTGACGCACTTTCGCCGGGCCAAGAGACCCAGTACTTC.

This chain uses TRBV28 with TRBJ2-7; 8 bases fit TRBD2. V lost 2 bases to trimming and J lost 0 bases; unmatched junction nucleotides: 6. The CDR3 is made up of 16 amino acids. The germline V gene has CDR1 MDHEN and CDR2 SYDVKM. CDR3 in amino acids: CASSLSSGAVSYEQYF. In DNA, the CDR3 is TGTGCCAGCAGTTTAAGTAGCGGGGCTGTCTCCTACGAGCAGTACTTC.

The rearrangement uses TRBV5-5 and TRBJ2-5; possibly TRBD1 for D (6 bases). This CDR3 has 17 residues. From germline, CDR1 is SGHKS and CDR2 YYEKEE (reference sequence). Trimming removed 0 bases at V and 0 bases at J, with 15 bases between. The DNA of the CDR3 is TGTGCCAGCAGCTTGGATCGAGGAAGGGGGAACCAAGAGACCCAGTACTTC. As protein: CASSLDRGRGNQETQYF.

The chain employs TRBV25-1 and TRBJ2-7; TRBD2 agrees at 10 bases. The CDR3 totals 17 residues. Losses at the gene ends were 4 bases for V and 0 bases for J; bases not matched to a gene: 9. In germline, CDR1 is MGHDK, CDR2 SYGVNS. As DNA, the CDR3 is TGTGCCAGCAGTGCAAACATCGGACTAGCGGACTCCTACGAGCAGTACTTC. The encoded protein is CASSANIGLADSYEQYF.

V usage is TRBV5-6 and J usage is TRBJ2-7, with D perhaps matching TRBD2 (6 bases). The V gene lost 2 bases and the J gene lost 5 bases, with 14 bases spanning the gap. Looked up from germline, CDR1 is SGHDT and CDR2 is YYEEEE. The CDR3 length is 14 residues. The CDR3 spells CASSLSGWGHEQYF. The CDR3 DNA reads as TGTGCCAGCAGCTTAAGCGGGTGGGGCCACGAGCAGTACTTC.

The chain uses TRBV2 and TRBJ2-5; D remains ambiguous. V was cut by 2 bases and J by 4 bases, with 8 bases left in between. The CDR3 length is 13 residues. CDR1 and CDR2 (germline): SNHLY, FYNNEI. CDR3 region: CASSERIGETQYF. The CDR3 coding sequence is TGTGCCAGCAGTGAAAGAATCGGAGAGACCCAGTACTTC.

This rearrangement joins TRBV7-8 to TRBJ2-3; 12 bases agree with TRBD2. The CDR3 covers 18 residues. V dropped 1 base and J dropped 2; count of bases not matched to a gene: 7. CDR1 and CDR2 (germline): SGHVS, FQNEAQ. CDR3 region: CASSLVRLAGGPTDTQYF. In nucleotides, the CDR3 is TGTGCCAGCAGCTTAGTGAGGCTAGCGGGGGGGCCCACAGATACGCAGTATTTT.

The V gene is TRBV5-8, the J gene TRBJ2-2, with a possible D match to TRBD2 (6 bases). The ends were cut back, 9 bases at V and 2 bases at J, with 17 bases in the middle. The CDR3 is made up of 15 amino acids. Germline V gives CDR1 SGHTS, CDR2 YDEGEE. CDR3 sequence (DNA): TGTGCCACCGAACCCGGGACTTACAACACCGGGGAGCTGTTTTTT. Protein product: CATEPGTYNTGELFF.

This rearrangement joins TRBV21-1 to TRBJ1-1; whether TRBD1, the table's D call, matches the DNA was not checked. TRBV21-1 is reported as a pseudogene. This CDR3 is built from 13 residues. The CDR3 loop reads CASSKAGDTEAFF. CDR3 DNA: TGTGCCAGCAGCAAAGCGGGCGACACTGAAGCTTTCTTT.

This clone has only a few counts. CDR3 sequence (DNA): TGCGCCAGCTGGCCACTAGACTCCTACAATGAGCAGTTCTTC. It yields the protein CASWPLDSYNEQFF. V usage is TRBV5-1 and J usage is TRBJ2-1; D perhaps matches TRBD2 (5 bases). This CDR3 contains 14 residues. Germline loops: CDR1 SGHRS, CDR2 YFSETQ. Trimming stripped 7 bases from V and 0 bases from J, with 11 bases between.

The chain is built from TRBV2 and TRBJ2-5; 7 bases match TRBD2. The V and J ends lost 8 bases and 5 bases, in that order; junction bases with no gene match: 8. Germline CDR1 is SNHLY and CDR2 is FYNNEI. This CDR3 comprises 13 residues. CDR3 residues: CASENSGGETQYF. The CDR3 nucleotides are TGTGCCAGCGAAAACTCCGGGGGGGAGACCCAGTACTTC.

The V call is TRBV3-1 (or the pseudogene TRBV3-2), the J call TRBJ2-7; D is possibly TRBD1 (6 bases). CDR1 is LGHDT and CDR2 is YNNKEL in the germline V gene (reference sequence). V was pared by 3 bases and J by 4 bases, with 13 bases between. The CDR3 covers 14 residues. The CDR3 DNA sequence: TGTGCCAGCAGCCACCTGGGGGCCGAATACGAGCAGTACTTC. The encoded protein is CASSHLGAEYEQYF.

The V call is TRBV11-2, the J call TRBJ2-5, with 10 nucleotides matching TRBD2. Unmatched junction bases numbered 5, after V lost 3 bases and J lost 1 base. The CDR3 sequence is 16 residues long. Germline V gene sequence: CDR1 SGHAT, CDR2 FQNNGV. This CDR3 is CASSLVSGGPQETQYF. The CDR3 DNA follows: TGTGCCAGCAGCTTGGTTAGCGGGGGGCCCCAAGAGACCCAGTACTTC.

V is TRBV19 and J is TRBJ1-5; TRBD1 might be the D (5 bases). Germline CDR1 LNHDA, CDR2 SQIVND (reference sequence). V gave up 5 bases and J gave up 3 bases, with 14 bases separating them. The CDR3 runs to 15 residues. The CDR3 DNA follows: TGTGCCAGTAGTCGTTTAAGGGGATCCAATCAGCCCCAGCATTTT. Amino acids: CASSRLRGSNQPQHF. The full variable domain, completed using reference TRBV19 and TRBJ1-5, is DGGITQSPKYLFRKEGQNVTLSCEQNLNHDAMYWYRQDPGQGLRLIYYSQIVNDFQKGDIAEGYSVSREKKESFPLTVTSAQKNPTAFYLCASSRLRGSNQPQHFGDGTRLSIL.

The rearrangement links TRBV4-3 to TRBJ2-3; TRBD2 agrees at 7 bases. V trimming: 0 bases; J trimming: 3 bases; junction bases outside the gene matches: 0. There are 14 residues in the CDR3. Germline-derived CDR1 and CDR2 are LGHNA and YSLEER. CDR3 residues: CASSQEGGTDTQYF. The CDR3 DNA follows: TGCGCCAGCAGCCAAGAGGGGGGGACAGATACGCAGTATTTT.

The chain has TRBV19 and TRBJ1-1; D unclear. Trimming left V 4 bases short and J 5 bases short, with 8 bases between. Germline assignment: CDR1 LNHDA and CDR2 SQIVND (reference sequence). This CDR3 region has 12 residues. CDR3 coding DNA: TGTGCCAGTAGTAGCACCGGGACTGAAGCTTTCTTT. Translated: CASSSTGTEAFF. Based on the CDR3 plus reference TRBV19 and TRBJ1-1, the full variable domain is DGGITQSPKYLFRKEGQNVTLSCEQNLNHDAMYWYRQDPGQGLRLIYYSQIVNDFQKGDIAEGYSVSREKKESFPLTVTSAQKNPTAFYLCASSSTGTEAFFGQGTRLTVV.

Written as DNA, the CDR3 is TGTGCCAGCAGCGCAACCATACCCCCTGGACTGGGAACAGATACGCAGTATTTT. It codes for CASSATIPPGLGTDTQYF. The chain has TRBV9 and TRBJ2-3; possible D gene TRBD2, 5 bases. Trimming stripped 3 bases from V and 3 bases from J, with 23 bases between. The CDR3 runs to 18 residues. Germline lookup yields CDR1 SGDLS and CDR2 YYNGEE.

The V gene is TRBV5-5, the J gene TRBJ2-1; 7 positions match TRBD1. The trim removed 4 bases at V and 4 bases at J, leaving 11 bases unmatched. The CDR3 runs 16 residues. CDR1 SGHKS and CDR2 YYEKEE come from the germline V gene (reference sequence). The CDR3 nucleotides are TGTGCCAGCAGCGGATTAACAGGGGCCCTTTACAATGAGCAGTTCTTC. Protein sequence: CASSGLTGALYNEQFF.

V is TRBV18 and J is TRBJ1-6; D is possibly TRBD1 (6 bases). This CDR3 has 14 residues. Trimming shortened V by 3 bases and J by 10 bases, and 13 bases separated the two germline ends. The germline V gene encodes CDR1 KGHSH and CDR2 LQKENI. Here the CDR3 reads CASSPEDRISPLHF. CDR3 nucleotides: TGTGCCAGCTCACCGGAGGACAGAATCTCACCCCTCCACTTT.

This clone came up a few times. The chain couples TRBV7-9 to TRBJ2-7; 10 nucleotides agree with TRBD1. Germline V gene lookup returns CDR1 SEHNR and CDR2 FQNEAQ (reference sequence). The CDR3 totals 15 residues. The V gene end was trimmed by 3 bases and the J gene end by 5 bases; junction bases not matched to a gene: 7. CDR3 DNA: TGTGCCAGCAGCTTGACAGGGGGCCGGTTCGACGAGCAGTACTTC. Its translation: CASSLTGGRFDEQYF.

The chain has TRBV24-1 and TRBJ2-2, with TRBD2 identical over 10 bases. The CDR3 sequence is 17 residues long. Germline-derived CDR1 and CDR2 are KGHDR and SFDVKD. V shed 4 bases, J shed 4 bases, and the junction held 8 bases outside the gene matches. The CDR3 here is CATSEAGLAASTGELFF. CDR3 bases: TGTGCCACCAGTGAGGCCGGACTAGCGGCCAGCACCGGGGAGCTGTTTTTT.

CDR3 coding DNA: TGTGCCAGCTCACCAGTGACTACGGCAAGCACAGATACGCAGTATTTT. It specifies CASSPVTTASTDTQYF. V is TRBV18 and J is TRBJ2-3; weak D call: TRBD2 (5 bases). Trimming cost V 2 bases and J 0 bases, with 12 bases left between them. The germline V gene encodes CDR1 KGHSH and CDR2 LQKENI. This CDR3 comprises 16 residues.

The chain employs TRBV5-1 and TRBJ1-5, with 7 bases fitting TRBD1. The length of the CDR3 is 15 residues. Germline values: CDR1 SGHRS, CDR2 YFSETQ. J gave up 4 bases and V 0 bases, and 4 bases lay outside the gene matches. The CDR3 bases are TGCGCCAGCAGCTTGGAACCAGGGGGAAATCAGCCCCAGCATTTT. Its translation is CASSLEPGGNQPQHF.